A selection of T cell receptor beta chains follows, all from one sample in a study of CD8+ T cells in alopecia areata. The method was immunoSEQ multiplex PCR; TCRdb's version includes in-frame clones alone and lacks a portion of them. Of nearly 200,000 clones listed, 58% were seen once; the top ten hold 4.5% to 6%. The source was CD4+ T cells sorted from blood, collected at week 24, from a patient treated with tofacitinib. The receptors originated from a human donor with alopecia areata. CDR3s include the opening cysteine and the closing phenylalanine or tryptophan. The D gene is left open where the match is weak. The listing skips clone size in some rows; elsewhere it reads once, few, many or a size class.

D gene	V gene	clone size	J gene	CDR3 DNA	CDR3 protein
TRBD2	TRBV7-2	.	TRBJ2-7	TGTGCCAGCAGCTTAGGGGCTAGCGGGTTGCTTACCTACGAGCAGTACTTC	CASSLGASGLLTYEQYF
.	TRBV9	few	TRBJ1-4	TGTGCCAGCAGCGCGAGGGGGGGAACTGAAAAACTGTTTTTT	CASSARGGTEKLFF
.	TRBV4-3	few	TRBJ2-2	TGCGCCAGCAGCCAAGAGAAGGGGCTTTTCACCGGGGAGCTGTTTTTT	CASSQEKGLFTGELFF
.	TRBV9	.	TRBJ1-1	TGTGCCAGCAGCGTAGATCGGCACAAGAACACTGAAGCTTTCTTT	CASSVDRHKNTEAFF
TRBD2	TRBV18	.	TRBJ2-3	TGTGCCAGCTCACCTACGACAGGGCGAAACCCTAGCGGGAACACAGATACGCAGTATTTT	CASSPTTGRNPSGNTDTQYF
.	TRBV2	.	TRBJ2-5	TGTGCCAGCAGTGGACAGGACCAAGAGACCCAGTACTTC	CASSGQDQETQYF
.	TRBV9	.	TRBJ1-2	TGTGCCAGCAGCCCCAGTTCTAGAGACTATGGCTACACCTTC	CASSPSSRDYGYTF
.	TRBV29-1	.	TRBJ2-7	TGCAGCGTTGCACACCGGGACCTGCGCGGCGAGCAGTACTTC	CSVAHRDLRGEQYF
.	TRBV30	.	TRBJ1-2	TGTGCCTGGAGTGTACAGGTGAACTATGGCTACACCTTC	CAWSVQVNYGYTF
.	TRBV29-1	.	TRBJ2-5	TGCAGCGTTGAATTAACAGGGGAGACCCAGTACTTC	CSVELTGETQYF
.	TRBV7-2	few	TRBJ2-3	TGTGCCAGCAGCTTAGTAGTTGTGGGAGCAACAGATACGCAGTATTTT	CASSLVVVGATDTQYF
TRBD1	TRBV6-6	.	TRBJ2-7	TGTGCCAGCAGTGGAAACAGGGGGTTCGAGCAGTACTTC	CASSGNRGFEQYF
.	TRBV6-5	.	TRBJ2-7	TGTGCCAGCAGTCAAAACAGGGTCTCCTACGAGCAGTACTTC	CASSQNRVSYEQYF
.	TRBV19	.	TRBJ2-7	TGTGCCACCTCACAAATCGGGGGCTTCGACTCCTACGAGCAGTACTTC	CATSQIGGFDSYEQYF
.	TRBV7-2	.	TRBJ1-6	TGTGCCAGCAGCCCCAGAACCAATTCACCCCTCCACTTT	CASSPRTNSPLHF
.	TRBV28	.	TRBJ1-5	TGTGCCAGCAGCCCCGAGGGCCCAACCCTGTCCCAGCATTTT	CASSPEGPTLSQHF
TRBD2	TRBV29-1	.	TRBJ2-1	TGCAGCGTTGATTCGGGGCGGGGGGTTACCTACAATGAGCAGTTCTTC	CSVDSGRGVTYNEQFF
TRBD2	TRBV7-9	.	TRBJ2-1	TGTGCCAGCAGCGGACAAGGACTAGCGGGACTCAATGAGCAGTTCTTC	CASSGQGLAGLNEQFF
TRBD1	TRBV15	.	TRBJ2-7	TGTGCCACCAGCAGAGAGGGGGGACAGGTTAACGAGCAGTACTTC	CATSREGGQVNEQYF
.	TRBV1	.	TRBJ2-1	TGCACCAGCAGCCAAGTGGAACTAGCGGGGCATACCAATTACAATGAGCAGTTCTTC	CTSSQVELAGHTNYNEQFF
.	TRBV7-6	few	TRBJ2-7	TGTGCCAGCAGCTTAGAGGCTGGCCCCTACGAGCAGTACTTC	CASSLEAGPYEQYF
.	TRBV18	once	TRBJ1-1	TGTGCCAGTCGACCCGCGGCCTGGGGGGAAGCTTTCTTT	CASRPAAWGEAFF
.	TRBV29-1	.	TRBJ1-2	TGCAGCGTGGAGGACCGGCTCTATGGCTACACCTTC	CSVEDRLYGYTF
.	TRBV5-6	.	TRBJ1-1	TGTGCCAGCAGCACCGGAGGAGCCTTTGAAGCTTTCTTT	CASSTGGAFEAFF
.	TRBV5-1	few	TRBJ2-1	TGCGCCAGCAGTTACGTCGGGTCCTACAATGAGCAGTTCTTC	CASSYVGSYNEQFF
.	TRBV5-4	few	TRBJ2-3	TGTGCCAGCAGCCCCTCGGCAGATACGCAGTATTTT	CASSPSADTQYF
TRBD1	TRBV19	once	TRBJ2-5	TGTGCCAGTAGTAAAGGGACAGAAGAGACCCAGTACTTC	CASSKGTEETQYF
TRBD2	TRBV29-1	.	TRBJ2-1	TGCAGCGCCAAACTAGCGGCCAGGAGGAATGAGCAGTTCTTC	CSAKLAARRNEQFF
.	TRBV20-1	.	TRBJ1-2	TGCAGTGCTAGAGGGGACTATGGCTACACCTTC	CSARGDYGYTF